This T cell receptor beta chain is drawn from a study of CD8 T cells in ankylosing spondylitis. Findings of the study overall: Clones that were linked to disease were CD8+ and were relatively rare in peripheral blood. Disease-linked clones reportedly showed significant enrichment in matched ankylosing spondylitis synovial fluid. It appeared that ankylosing spondylitis blood was characterized by a TCR beta motif of under ten highly homologous variants.

This CDR3 contains 12 residues. CDR1 and CDR2 from the germline V gene are SQVTM and ANQGSEA. The V gene lost 4 bases and the J gene lost 6 bases, with 13 bases spanning the gap. Molecular-barcoded quantitative 5'-RACE produced these TCR beta libraries. TCRdb reprocessed the 5' RACE reads with MiXCR, giving one entry per CDR3 protein. The sample holds 300,000 to 350,000 distinct CDR3 sequences, about a fifth seen once. In this sample, this clonotype turned up a few times. What it binds is unknown. This sequence originates from a female donor with ankylosing spondylitis or in good health (not recorded which). The rearrangement links TRBV29-1 to TRBJ2-7; D is ambiguous. The sample comprised blood, either unsorted or a sorted T cell fraction (not recorded which). The DNA of the CDR3 is TGCAGCGTTGTAGTGACTTTAAGCGAGCAGTACTTC. It is translated as CSVVVTLSEQYF.